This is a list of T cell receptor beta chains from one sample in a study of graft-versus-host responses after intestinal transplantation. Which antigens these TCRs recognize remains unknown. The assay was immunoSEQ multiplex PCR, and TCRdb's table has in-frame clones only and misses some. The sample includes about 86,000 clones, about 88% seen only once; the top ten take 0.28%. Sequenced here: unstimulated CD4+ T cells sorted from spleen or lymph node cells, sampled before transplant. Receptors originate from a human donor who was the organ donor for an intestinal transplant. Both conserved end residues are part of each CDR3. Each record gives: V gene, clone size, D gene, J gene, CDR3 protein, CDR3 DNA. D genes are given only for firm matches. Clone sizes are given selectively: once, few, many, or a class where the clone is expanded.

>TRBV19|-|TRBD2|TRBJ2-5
CASSPAGGLFQETQYF
TGTGCCAGTAGTCCAGCGGGAGGGTTATTCCAAGAGACCCAGTACTTC
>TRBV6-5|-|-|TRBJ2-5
CASSYRPGVGQETQYF
TGTGCCAGCAGTTACCGACCCGGGGTTGGGCAAGAGACCCAGTACTTC
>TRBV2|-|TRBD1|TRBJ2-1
CASSRTGGLTSYNEQFF
TGTGCCAGCAGCCGGACAGGGGGCCTAACTAGCTACAATGAGCAGTTCTTC
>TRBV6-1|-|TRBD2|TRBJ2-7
CASSVRGSGLYEQYF
TGTGCCAGCAGTGTTCGGGGTAGCGGGCTCTACGAGCAGTACTTC
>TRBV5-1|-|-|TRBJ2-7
CASSRRDRSYEQYF
TGCGCCAGCAGCCGGCGGGACAGATCCTACGAGCAGTACTTC
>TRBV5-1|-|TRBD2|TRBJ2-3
CASSSSASGEPTDTQYF
TGCGCCAGCAGCTCCTCTGCTAGCGGGGAGCCTACAGATACGCAGTATTTT
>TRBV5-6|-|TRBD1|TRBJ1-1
CASSETGGSTEAFF
TGTGCCAGCAGCGAAACAGGGGGGTCCACTGAAGCTTTCTTT
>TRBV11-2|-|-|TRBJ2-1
CASSKQGSEQFF
TGTGCCAGCAGTAAACAGGGATCTGAGCAGTTCTTC
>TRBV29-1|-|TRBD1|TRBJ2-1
CSARDRGNFFYNEQFF
TGCAGCGCCCGGGACAGGGGGAATTTCTTTTACAATGAGCAGTTCTTC
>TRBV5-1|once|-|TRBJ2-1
CASSLGVAAGNEQFF
TGCGCCAGCAGCTTGGGGGTAGCTGCTGGCAATGAGCAGTTCTTC
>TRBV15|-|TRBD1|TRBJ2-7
CATSREGTAAYEQYF
TGTGCCACCAGCAGAGAAGGGACAGCCGCCTACGAGCAGTACTTC
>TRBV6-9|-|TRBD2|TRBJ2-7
CASSYSGPSGLACEQYF
TGTGCCAGCAGTTATTCAGGACCCTCGGGACTAGCGTGTGAGCAGTACTTC
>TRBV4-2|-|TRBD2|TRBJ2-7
CASSHPGRAGAASEQYF
TGTGCCAGCAGCCACCCAGGGAGGGCGGGAGCCGCATCCGAGCAGTACTTC
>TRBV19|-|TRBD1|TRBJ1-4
CASTLLGTDNEKLFF
TGTGCCAGTACCCTTCTCGGGACAGATAATGAAAAACTGTTTTTT